These 24 T cell receptor beta chains share one sample of origin, sequenced in a study of T cells expressing NK-cell markers. TCRdb re-called the 5' RACE reads; every CDR3 protein appears as one record, without DNA. The sample table sets out about 180,000 distinct CDR3 sequences. Source material: blood T cells: a sorted CD56 or NKG2C T cell subset, CD4+ or CD8+ T cells, or bulk PBMC T cells (not recorded which). The receptors stem from a woman aged 18-69 years in good health.

This rearrangement joins TRBV20-1 to TRBJ2-1; TCRdb lists TRBD2, though no DNA is available to test this call. The CDR3 is made up of 16 amino acids. Germline CDR1 and CDR2: DFQATT and SNEGSKA (reference sequence). CDR3 protein: CSAREMGLANYNEQFF.

This chain links TRBV20-1 with TRBJ2-7; TCRdb's D gene call, TRBD2, goes unchecked for lack of DNA. There are 13 residues in the CDR3. Germline V CDR1 and CDR2: DFQATT, SNEGSKA (reference sequence). The CDR3 here is CSVHPGRVYEQYF.

The gene calls are TRBV5-1 and TRBJ2-1; TCRdb's D gene call, TRBD2, goes unchecked for lack of DNA. The CDR3 length is 18 residues. Germline V CDR1 and CDR2: SGHRS, YFSETQ. CDR3 loop: CASSLTPTGTSGDNEQFF.

The chain uses TRBV5-6 and TRBJ1-5; the TRBD1 assignment by TCRdb is unverifiable without DNA. The CDR3 extends over 15 amino acids. Per germline, CDR1 SGHDT and CDR2 YYEEEE. CDR3 in amino acids: CASSLGGYSNQPQHF. The full variable domain, rest sourced from reference TRBV5-6 and TRBJ1-5, is DAGVTQSPTHLIKTRGQQVTLRCSPKSGHDTVSWYQQALGQGPQFIFQYYEEEERQRGNFPDRFSGHQFPNYSSELNVNALLLGDSALYLCASSLGGYSNQPQHFGDGTRLSIL.

V usage is TRBV12-3 or TRBV12-4 and J usage is TRBJ1-5; TCRdb selects TRBD1, and the lack of DNA leaves this call unchecked. The CDR3 covers 15 residues. The CDR3 region is CASSFGQGVFQPQHF.

The chain combines TRBV5-1 with TRBJ2-7. This CDR3 region has 14 residues. CDR1 and CDR2 from the germline V gene are SGHRS and YFSETQ. CDR3 sequence: CASSLVNRIYEQYF.

V usage is TRBV6-1 and J usage is TRBJ1-3; TCRdb's D gene call, TRBD1, goes unchecked for lack of DNA. The CDR3 loop spans 16 amino acids. Per the germline V gene, CDR1 is MNHNS and CDR2 is SASEGT. The chain's CDR3 is CASTSDGGRPGNTIYF.

The chain employs TRBV20-1 and TRBJ1-5; lacking DNA, the TRBD1 call made by TCRdb goes unchecked. CDR1 and CDR2 (germline): DFQATT, SNEGSKA (reference sequence). This CDR3 is 14 amino acids long. CDR3 residues: CSAAGTGGGKTQHF.

The chain uses TRBV2 and TRBJ1-2. This CDR3 region has 13 residues. Germline V gene lookup returns CDR1 SNHLY and CDR2 FYNNEI. The CDR3 region is CASSRTLFYGYTF.

The chain carries TRBV7-2 and TRBJ2-3; without DNA, the TCRdb call of TRBD2 cannot be checked. The germline V gene has CDR1 SGHTA and CDR2 FQGNSA. This CDR3 spans 15 amino acids. This CDR3 is CASGLAGARRDTQYF.

This sequence joins TRBV24-1 and TRBJ2-3; no DNA is available, so the TRBD2 call from TCRdb remains unchecked. There are 15 residues in the CDR3. In germline, CDR1 is KGHDR, CDR2 SFDVKD. The CDR3 is CATSVSGRYTDTQYF.

CDR3 amino acids: CASSPTGLAMGTQYF. The chain combines TRBV5-1 with TRBJ2-5; TCRdb reports TRBD2, a call that lacks DNA to check it against. This CDR3 comprises 15 residues. The germline V gene encodes CDR1 SGHRS and CDR2 YFSETQ.

The rearrangement links TRBV12-3 or TRBV12-4 to TRBJ1-1; as DNA is missing, the TRBD1 call by TCRdb cannot be tested. This CDR3 is 17 amino acids long. The CDR3 loop is CASSSTGTVFQNTEAFF.

J is TRBJ2-7 and V is TRBV20-1; the TRBD2 assignment by TCRdb is unverifiable without DNA. This CDR3 region has 13 residues. Germline CDR1 reads DFQATT; CDR2 reads SNEGSKA (reference sequence). CDR3 sequence reads: CSAHKAGGYEQYF.

The chain joins TRBV4-1 to TRBJ1-5; TCRdb proposes TRBD1, but this gene call is untestable without DNA. The CDR3 is 19 amino acids. Germline CDR1 reads MGHRA; CDR2 reads YSYEKL. CDR3 sequence reads: CASSQKTLDQGGGNQPQHF.

V usage is TRBV7-8 and J usage is TRBJ2-2; there is no DNA to check the TCRdb D call of TRBD2. The germline gives CDR1 SGHVS, CDR2 FQNEAQ. This CDR3 is 16 amino acids long. CDR3 loop: CASSFRTSGSQGELFF.

The chain recombines TRBV6-2 or TRBV6-3 with TRBJ2-2; TCRdb selects TRBD2, and the lack of DNA leaves this call unchecked. This CDR3 contains 16 residues. Germline V CDR1 and CDR2: MNHEY, SVGEGT. The CDR3 protein is CASSYGSGASTGELFF.

The chain uses TRBV10-2 and TRBJ2-3; TCRdb's D call of TRBD2 is untestable without DNA. Germline V gene lookup returns CDR1 WSHSY and CDR2 SAAADI. The CDR3 consists of 14 residues. The chain's CDR3 is CASNSGGLTDTQYF.

This chain's CDR3 is CSLSVQETQYF. The chain employs TRBV29-1 and TRBJ2-5. Germline CDR1 and CDR2: SQVTM and ANQGSEA. The CDR3 has 11 residues.

The genes are TRBV5-1 and TRBJ1-4; the TCRdb call, TRBD1, lacks DNA for checking. Germline V gene sequence: CDR1 SGHRS, CDR2 YFSETQ. This CDR3 spans 15 amino acids. The CDR3 reads CASSSLPQQGGKLFF.

The chain has TRBV5-6 and TRBJ2-5; TCRdb picks TRBD1, but there is no DNA to check that call. Germline assignment: CDR1 SGHDT and CDR2 YYEEEE. The CDR3 runs 14 residues. The CDR3 region is CASSLLQGIETQYF. The full variable domain, in which reference TRBV5-6 and TRBJ2-5 provide the parts outside the CDR3, is DAGVTQSPTHLIKTRGQQVTLRCSPKSGHDTVSWYQQALGQGPQFIFQYYEEEERQRGNFPDRFSGHQFPNYSSELNVNALLLGDSALYLCASSLLQGIETQYFGPGTRLLVL.

The chain carries TRBV3-1 and TRBJ1-1. Germline V gene data show CDR1 as LGHDT and CDR2 as YNNKEL (reference sequence). CDR3 size: 16 residues. The CDR3: CASSRRPPGQNTEAFF.

This chain links TRBV25-1 with TRBJ1-4; absent DNA, TCRdb's TRBD1 call cannot be checked. The germline V gene has CDR1 MGHDK and CDR2 SYGVNS. This CDR3 comprises 14 residues. The CDR3 loop reads CASSEPGADEKLFF.

The gene calls are TRBV5-1 and TRBJ2-3; TCRdb's D call, TRBD2, is unchecked because there is no DNA. This CDR3 spans 15 amino acids. Germline values: CDR1 SGHRS, CDR2 YFSETQ. CDR3 amino acids: CASSLELASSDTQYF.